This T cell receptor beta chain was captured in a study of blood T cell repertoires in COVID-19. Overall study: T cells, B-cell-depleted T cells, or PBMCs supplied cDNA or gDNA.

Per the authors' pipeline: Estimated nucleated cell counts came from reference gene primer amplification. The repertoire was sequenced with immunoSEQ multiplex PCR; TCRdb's copy has only in-frame clones and lacks some. Clonal size and the V and J genes are those of that table, whereas D and trimming came from the DNA. The repertoire holds around 300,000 clones, with about 87% as singletons. The CDR3 sequence is 15 residues long. Deletions cut 6 bases from V and 0 bases from J, with 9 bases between. CDR1 and CDR2 from the germline V gene are KGHSH and LQKENI. This chain links TRBV18 with TRBJ2-6; D possibly corresponds to TRBD1 (7 bases). The receptor was derived from a woman younger than 45 with COVID-19, enrolled during active disease. The sample was peripheral blood. The CDR3, as DNA: TGTGCCAGCTCGCGGGACAGCTCTGGGGCCAACGTCCTGACTTTC. Translated, it gives CASSRDSSGANVLTF.